This T cell receptor beta chain was recorded in a study of blood T cell repertoires in COVID-19. As for the study in general: T cells, B-cell-depleted T cells, or PBMCs provided the cDNA or gDNA that served as material.

CDR1 is SGHDN, CDR2 FVKESK, per germline. This CDR3 region has 15 residues. V was pared by 6 bases and J by 7 bases, with 9 bases of the junction left unmatched. In the original workflow: Nucleated cell counts were estimated from reference gene primer amplification. Assay used: immunoSEQ multiplex PCR; TCRdb lists only in-frame clones, some missing. Clone size and the V and J calls come from that table; the DNA yielded D and trimming. The sample includes 200,000 to 250,000 clones, 87% of them seen just once. The origin of this receptor is a young woman who had recovered from COVID-19. The chain is built from TRBV14 and TRBJ2-3; 11 nucleotides agree with TRBD2. Sequenced material: peripheral blood. The CDR3 coding sequence is TGTGCCAGCAGTATCATAGCGGGAGGGCCTTATACGCAGTATTTT. Its translation: CASSIIAGGPYTQYF. The whole variable domain, filled in from reference TRBV14 and TRBJ2-3, reads EAGVTQFPSHSVIEKGQTVTLRCDPISGHDNLYWYRRVMGKEIKFLLHFVKESKQDESGMPNNRFLAERTGGTYSTLKVQPAELEDSGVYFCASSIIAGGPYTQYFGPGTRLTVL.